The clone carrying this T cell receptor beta chain came up a few times. The antigen remains unidentified. This sample also contains other DNA sequences that code for the same CDR3. Sequencing was performed with immunoSEQ multiplex PCR; in TCRdb, only in-frame clones are kept and a portion is missing. This table has approximately 500,000 clones, about 83% appearing once. Described treatment: some 20 received Ad26.COV2.S at low or high dose, single or two shots; about five received placebo; per-sample allocation not given. The study sampled participants on day 63 after the first vaccine or placebo injection. The sample belongs to a study of Ad26.COV2.S vaccination and SARS-CoV-2 variants. Looking at the study overall: In the study, Ad26.COV2.S was injected intramuscularly once, or twice 56 days apart.

V was pared by 5 bases and J by 2 bases, with 4 bases between. The CDR3 has 11 amino acids. Germline CDR1 MDHEN, CDR2 SYDVKM. Study-level findings and limits: Total responses of T cells may have been underestimated by the analyses of TCR breadth and depth. Spike-specific TCR breadth was greater after Ad26.COV2.S than placebo.

The sequencing here drew on peripheral blood, taken in a trial of Ad26.COV2.S vaccine versus placebo. The chain recombines TRBV28 with TRBJ2-7; no clear D. The TCR comes from a person aged 18-60 years who received the Ad26.COV2.S COVID-19 vaccine or a placebo. The CDR3 DNA reads as TGTGCCAGCAGTCAAACCTACGAGCAGTACTTC. Protein product: CASSQTYEQYF.